Listed below are T cell receptor beta chains from one sample, sequenced in a study of post-analysis software for immune sequencing data. From the PCR reads, TCRdb called clonotypes with MiXCR, one entry per CDR3 protein. The sample includes about 260,000 distinct CDR3 sequences, 30% to 45% of them seen just once. The specimen sequenced was blood. The receptors come from a girl under 18 with multiple sclerosis. The CDR3 runs from the conserved cysteine through the conserved F or W. Fields, in order: D gene, J gene, clone size, V gene, CDR3 length, CDR3 protein, CDR3 DNA. The D gene is left open where the match is weak. Expanded clones get a size class; other rows say once, few or many, or leave the size out.

TRBD1	TRBJ2-5	many	TRBV6-5	14	CASRNRGHWETQYF	TGTGCCAGCAGAAACAGGGGGCATTGGGAGACCCAGTACTTC
TRBD2	TRBJ2-1	many	TRBV5-5	15	CASSPRLAGEDEQFF	TGTGCCAGCAGCCCGAGACTAGCGGGAGAGGATGAGCAGTTCTTC
TRBD1	TRBJ2-5	many	TRBV20-1	17	CSARDLRGQAIQETQYF	TGCAGTGCTAGAGATCTTCGGGGACAGGCTATTCAAGAGACCCAGTACTTC
TRBD2	TRBJ2-1	many	TRBV20-1	16	CSARSRGGSSYNEQFF	TGCAGTGCTAGGAGCCGGGGCGGGAGTTCCTACAATGAGCAGTTCTTC
TRBD1	TRBJ2-1	.	TRBV7-2	13	CASKSGQGWAQFF	TGTGCCAGCAAGTCGGGACAGGGGTGGGCGCAGTTCTTC
TRBD2	TRBJ2-3	.	TRBV2	13	CASSLAGTDAQYF	TGTGCCAGCTCGCTAGCGGGAACAGATGCGCAGTATTTT
.	TRBJ1-1	.	TRBV7-2	15	CVSSWVGRMNTEAFF	TGTGTCAGCAGCTGGGTGGGACGGATGAACACTGAAGCTTTCTTT
TRBD2	TRBJ2-1	many	TRBV20-1	13	CSQREISYNEQFF	TGCAGTCAGCGGGAGATCTCCTACAATGAGCAGTTCTTC
TRBD2	TRBJ2-3	once	TRBV6-5	15	CASSYSGTSADTQYF	TGTGCCAGCAGTTATTCGGGAACTAGCGCAGATACGCAGTATTTT
.	TRBJ2-3	.	TRBV12-3/TRBV12-4	16	CASSHQGQTSTDAQYF	TGTGCCAGCAGCCACCAGGGACAGACTAGCACAGATGCGCAGTATTTT
.	TRBJ2-7	.	TRBV9	13	CASSGGPGAEQYF	TGTGCCAGCAGCGGGGGGCCCGGGGCCGAGCAGTACTTC
.	TRBJ1-2	many	TRBV5-1	13	CASTLQSNYGYTF	TGCGCCAGCACGCTACAGTCTAACTATGGCTACACCTTC
.	TRBJ1-4	.	TRBV11-2	21	CASSHLGRRSQAAPTREKLFF	TGTGCCAGCAGCCACTTAGGACGGCGCTCACAGGCGGCCCCAACTAGGGAAAAACTGTTTTTT
.	TRBJ2-4	few	TRBV27	19	CASSLPPPTVHLAKNIQYF	TGTGCCAGCAGTTTGCCCCCCCCGACAGTTCACCTAGCCAAAAACATTCAGTACTTC
TRBD2	TRBJ2-1	many	TRBV11-3	14	CASSSSGNYNEQFF	TGTGCCAGCAGCTCTAGCGGGAATTACAATGAGCAGTTCTTC
.	TRBJ2-1	many	TRBV20-1	17	CSARPWPQSPSRDEQFF	TGCAGTGCTAGGCCCTGGCCGCAATCCCCGTCCAGGGATGAGCAGTTCTTC
.	TRBJ2-1	many	TRBV19	15	CASQDRNGPVHEQFF	TGTGCCTCCCAGGATAGGAACGGACCGGTCCATGAGCAGTTCTTC
.	TRBJ2-1	many	TRBV20-1	13	CSAREERYNEQFF	TGCAGTGCTAGAGAGGAGCGCTACAATGAGCAGTTCTTC
.	TRBJ1-5	few	TRBV21-1	15	CASAGGEQLNQPQHF	TGTGCCAGCGCCGGGGGGGAACAACTCAATCAGCCCCAGCATTTT
.	TRBJ2-1	.	TRBV29-1	13	CSVGTATYNEQFF	TGCAGCGTTGGGACGGCCACCTACAATGAGCAGTTCTTC
TRBD1	TRBJ1-3	.	TRBV4-1	17	CASSQDTGGASGNTIYF	TGCGCCAGCAGCCAAGATACAGGGGGCGCGTCTGGAAACACCATATATTTT
TRBD1	TRBJ2-3	.	TRBV7-9	15	CASSLGDRRTDTQYF	TGTGCCAGCAGCTTAGGGGACAGACGCACAGATACGCAGTATTTT